This T cell receptor (beta chain) was identified during a study of post-analysis software for immune sequencing data (dated by TCRdb to 2015 to 2017). Broadly, across the study: Disease courses on record covered relapsing-remitting, secondary progressive and progressive-relapsing multiple sclerosis, though some patients had no subtype annotation. Patient repertoires were compared against roughly 12 previously published healthy control repertoires from donors aged roughly 6 to 28 years. A subset of samples was prepared in parallel using single-end sample barcoding, then pooled and co-amplified after Illumina adapter ligation.

The germline V gene yields MDHEN for CDR1 and SYDVKM for CDR2. V loses 7 bases of germline sequence and J loses 0 bases, and the interval between the two ends is 23 bases. The CDR3 holds 18 amino acids from the cysteine to the phenylalanine. The CDR3 DNA has 54 bases and is translated from base 1. To demonstrate the VDJtools post-analysis software, the study profiled TCR beta repertoires from the peripheral blood of approximately twelve young patients with multiple sclerosis. The patients with multiple sclerosis were children and adolescents between roughly 6 and 16 years of age. On this clonotype: The specificity of this receptor is unknown. No base quality values were provided; no much bigger clone lies one nucleotide off.

What the research found in general, with its limitations: The control group was slightly older than the multiple sclerosis patient group. A few TRBV segments, including TRBV5-6, TRBV5-1 and TRBV20-1, were significantly more frequent in patients than controls. Direct clustering with F measure revealed strong co-clustering of samples prepared in the same batch, which led to a batch-effect correction. Significantly lower normalized Chao1 diversity was found in multiple sclerosis patients than in controls, suggesting substantial peripheral T-cell clonal expansion.

Library preparation employed PCR. TCRdb records Illumina HiSeq 2500 as the sequencer. Unique molecular identifiers were incorporated into TCR beta cDNA libraries to reduce PCR and sequencing biases. About 500,000 cDNA molecules were obtained for every 1 to 10 million input T cells, so each molecule roughly corresponded to one T cell. The patient libraries were prepared and sequenced using the same protocol as the earlier healthy control dataset. Samples belonging to the same batch were prepared together, multiplexed and sequenced on a shared HiSeq lane. Per the original workflow: MIGEC handled the raw barcoded reads, throwing out single-read molecular identifier groups before consensus assembly and CDR3 extraction. Clonotype tables were post-analysed with VDJtools, and diversity was normalized by down-sampling all datasets to the smallest sample size. In repertoire overlap clustering, CDR3 amino acid sequences, but not nucleotide sequences, were matched to correct batch-related cross-sample contamination. TCRdb handled the public reads itself, with Q25 trimming in fastp and clone calling in MiXCR, and kept productive beta chains. CDR3 protein duplicates are merged, each entry listing the most common genes and DNA. Here the V and J calls rest on TCRdb's processing, not on the authors' analysis. This sample holds approximately 440,000 distinct CDR3 sequences; around 40% were observed only once. Of the sample, about 12% falls within the top ten clones.

Here the chain combines TRBV28 and TRBJ2-3; a weak D assignment points to TRBD1 (5 bases agree). The sequence came from a girl aged 5-17 years with multiple sclerosis. Input material: blood. The CDR3 here reads CASNEYLLGQGSTDTQYF. The DNA sequence is as follows: TGTGCCAGCAACGAATACCTTTTAGGGCAGGGTAGCACAGATACGCAGTATTTT. The full variable domain, with segments outside the CDR3 supplied by the reference TRBV28 and TRBJ2-3 proteins, appears as DVKVTQSSRYLVKRTGEKVFLECVQDMDHENMFWYRQDPGLGLRLIYFSYDVKMKEKGDIPEGYSVSREKKERFSLILESASTNQTSMYLCASNEYLLGQGSTDTQYFGPGTRLTVL.